The 9 T cell receptor beta chains given below trace back to one sample, sequenced in a study of blood T cell repertoires in COVID-19. Method: immunoSEQ multiplex PCR; TCRdb's copy keeps in-frame clones and lacks some. The sample has more than 110,000 clones, approximately 90% seen once. Sequencing was carried out using peripheral blood. These TCRs come from an elderly woman with acute or convalescent COVID-19.

V and J are TRBV3-1 (or the pseudogene TRBV3-2) and TRBJ1-2, with a weak D call TRBD1 (5 bases). The CDR3 is made up of 16 amino acids. The germline gives CDR1 LGHDT, CDR2 YNNKEL (reference sequence). V lost 1 base and J lost 5, with 17 bases in between. The CDR3 DNA reads as TGTGCCAGCAGCCAAGGAGGAGGGAGAGGGGATTATGGCTACACCTTC. It encodes CASSQGGGRGDYGYTF.

The V and J genes are TRBV5-1 and TRBJ1-4; D is undetermined. This CDR3 region has 15 residues. The germline V gene encodes CDR1 SGHRS and CDR2 YFSETQ. V was trimmed by 1 base and J by 0 bases, leaving 7 bases between them. The DNA for the CDR3 is TGCGCCAGCAGCTTGACCCGGGCAACTAATGAAAAACTGTTTTTT. Its translation: CASSLTRATNEKLFF.

Of note for this clone: Other DNA sequences within the sample encode an identical CDR3. The chain has TRBV30 and TRBJ1-3; D ambiguous. V lost 1 base to trimming and J lost 4 bases, with 5 bases between them. This CDR3 has 12 amino acids. Looked up from germline, CDR1 is GTSNPN and CDR2 is SVGIG (reference sequence). The DNA of the CDR3 is TGTGCCTGGAGTGACAGAGGAAACACCATATATTTT. Protein: CAWSDRGNTIYF.

This chain uses TRBV27 with TRBJ1-1; the D gene is possibly TRBD1 (6 bases). Between the trimmed V and J ends, which lost 5 bases and 1 base, there was a span of 14 bases. The CDR3 loop spans 15 amino acids. Germline V lookup: CDR1 MNHEY, CDR2 SMNVEV (reference sequence). The CDR3 protein is CASSPYRERNTEAFF. The CDR3 bases are TGTGCCAGCAGTCCGTACAGGGAACGGAACACTGAAGCTTTCTTT.

The chain combines TRBV5-4 with TRBJ2-1, with 10 bases aligning to TRBD2. CDR1 and CDR2 from the germline V gene are SGHNT and YYREEE (reference sequence). J lost 4 bases, V lost 1 base, and 5 bases had no gene match. The CDR3 loop spans 16 amino acids. CDR3 coding DNA: TGTGCCAGCAGCTTGCGGAGGACTAGCGGATACAATGAGCAGTTCTTC. It encodes CASSLRRTSGYNEQFF.

The chain has TRBV5-1 and TRBJ2-5, with D tentatively TRBD2 (6 bases). Per the germline V gene, CDR1 is SGHRS and CDR2 is YFSETQ. Trimming pared 2 bases from V and 4 bases from J, leaving 15 bases between. The CDR3 contains 15 residues. The CDR3 protein is CASSFAGTLIETQYF. In DNA, the CDR3 is TGCGCCAGCAGCTTCGCCGGGACTCTGATAGAGACCCAGTACTTC.

The rearrangement joins TRBV10-3 to TRBJ1-5; no firm D call. Germline CDR1 ENHRY, CDR2 SYGVKD. The length of the CDR3 is 15 residues. The ends were cut back, 2 bases at V and 7 bases at J, with 15 bases in the middle. The CDR3 here is CAISERAGPAQPQHF. CDR3 DNA: TGTGCCATCAGTGAGCGGGCGGGTCCCGCACAGCCCCAGCATTTT.

This rearrangement joins TRBV19 to TRBJ1-1, with unresolved D. Germline CDR1 is LNHDA and CDR2 is SQIVND (reference sequence). The CDR3 runs 16 residues. The V and J ends lost 0 bases and 7 bases respectively, with 18 bases between them. DNA for the CDR3: TGTGCCAGTAGTATAGATCGGGCAAGAGGGTCAGGTGAAGCTTTCTTT. It yields the protein CASSIDRARGSGEAFF.

This chain connects TRBV4-1 to TRBJ2-7; 11 bases map to TRBD1. Trimming cost V 1 base and J 5 bases; bases outside gene matches: 7. The CDR3 runs to 16 residues. Germline CDR1 and CDR2: MGHRA and YSYEKL. CDR3 DNA sequence: TGCGCCAGCAGCCAAGCCTCCGGGACAGGGGGGGACGAGCAGTACTTC. It is translated as CASSQASGTGGDEQYF.